One and the same sample provided the 4 T cell receptor beta chains below, sequenced in a study of cytomegalovirus exposure and HLA in healthy donors. This PCR relied on a set of 60 Vbeta primers and 13 Jbeta primers. Only in-frame clones appear in the TCRdb table, and some are missing; sequencing was by immunoSEQ multiplex PCR. The sample includes about 120,000 clones, 70% to 80% of them seen just once. The material sequenced was PBMCs. These receptors were obtained from a man aged 50 or older in good health and CMV-seropositive.

The chain employs TRBV11-3 and TRBJ2-3; 11 bases are shared with TRBD2. This CDR3 comprises 16 residues. J gave up 0 bases and V 5 bases, and 4 bases lay outside the gene matches. Germline CDR1 is SGHNT and CDR2 is YENEEA. DNA of the CDR3: TGTGCCAGCAGCAAGGGACTAGCGGCTAGCACAGATACGCAGTATTTT. Its protein product is CASSKGLAASTDTQYF.

The chain combines TRBV10-1 with TRBJ2-3; 10 bases match TRBD2. This CDR3 comprises 14 residues. Unmatched junction bases numbered 5, after V lost 5 bases and J lost 6 bases. The germline V gene encodes CDR1 WNHNN and CDR2 SYGVQD (reference sequence). This CDR3 reads CASSPGTSVDTQYF. The CDR3 DNA reads as TGCGCCAGCAGTCCCGGGACTAGCGTGGATACGCAGTATTTT.

V usage is TRBV2 and J usage is TRBJ2-1, with a tentative D call TRBD2 (7 bases). V was clipped by 8 bases and J by 9 bases, with 14 bases between them. Germline values: CDR1 SNHLY, CDR2 FYNNEI. CDR3 length: 12 residues. The CDR3 DNA reads as TGTGCCAGCGGGGGGGACATCCGTGAGCAGTTCTTC. It codes for CASGGDIREQFF. The full variable domain, with the rest looked up from reference TRBV2 and TRBJ2-1, is EPEVTQTPSHQVTQMGQEVILRCVPISNHLYFYWYRQILGQKVEFLVSFYNNEISEKSEIFDDQFSVERPDGSNFTLKIRSTKLEDSAMYFCASGGDIREQFFGPGTRLTVL.

The chain carries TRBV30 and TRBJ2-2; tentatively, D is TRBD2 (5 bases). This CDR3 contains 14 residues. Between the trimmed V and J ends, which lost 0 bases and 5 bases, there was a span of 10 bases. In germline, CDR1 is GTSNPN, CDR2 SVGIG (reference sequence). The CDR3 nucleotides are TGTGCCTGGAGTGTTTCGGGGTGGACCGGGGAGCTGTTTTTT. This codes for CAWSVSGWTGELFF.